The 18 T cell receptor beta chains below all came from one sample that was sequenced in a study of OX40 agonist ivuxolimab in advanced cancers. This table comes from immunoSEQ multiplex PCR, and its TCRdb copy is limited to in-frame clones, with some not included. The top ten hold approximately 0.63% of the sample, which has tens of thousands of clones, around 86% seen once. The sample consisted of CD4+ or CD8+ T cells sorted from blood, taken in a trial of the OX40 agonist ivuxolimab. The receptors derive from an adult with an advanced solid tumor such as melanoma, head and neck, liver or kidney cancer.

The V call is TRBV19, the J call TRBJ1-2, with D unresolved. Germline V CDR1 and CDR2: LNHDA, SQIVND (reference sequence). The V end lost 3 bases, the J end lost 2 bases, and 13 bases lay between the germline ends. This CDR3 spans 15 amino acids. CDR3 loop: CASSIDTVLNYGYTF. CDR3 nucleotide sequence: TGTGCCAGTAGTATCGATACGGTTCTAAACTATGGCTACACCTTC.

The chain couples TRBV4-1 to TRBJ1-2; 8 bases fit TRBD1. After removal of 3 bases from V and 0 bases from J, the junction contained 0 bases not matched to a gene. In germline, CDR1 is MGHRA, CDR2 YSYEKL. The CDR3 loop spans 14 amino acids. CDR3 residues: CASSQGQANYGYTF. The DNA of the CDR3 is TGCGCCAGCAGCCAGGGACAGGCTAACTATGGCTACACCTTC.

V is TRBV7-9 and J is TRBJ2-4, with D perhaps being TRBD1 or TRBD2 (6 bases each). The CDR3 loop spans 17 amino acids. Trimming took 5 bases from V and 1 from J, leaving 18 bases between them. The germline V gene has CDR1 SEHNR and CDR2 FQNEAQ (reference sequence). CDR3 protein: CASSLPGAGRAKNIQYF. CDR3 nucleotides: TGTGCCAGCAGCCTCCCGGGGGCAGGGAGGGCCAAAAACATTCAGTACTTC.

The V and J genes are TRBV10-3 and TRBJ1-2; D is perhaps TRBD1 (5 bases). Trimming took off 0 bases at V and 4 bases at J, with 15 bases between the two ends. The CDR3 extends over 16 amino acids. Germline values: CDR1 ENHRY, CDR2 SYGVKD. The CDR3 nucleotides read TGTGCCATCAGTGAGTCGTTAGGGGCGGGTTCCTATGGCTACACCTTC. It codes for CAISESLGAGSYGYTF.

V is TRBV5-1 and J is TRBJ2-1; D is undetermined. Germline V gene data show CDR1 as SGHRS and CDR2 as YFSETQ. V was clipped by 0 bases and J by 7 bases, with 14 bases between them. The CDR3 covers 15 residues. In DNA form, the CDR3 reads TGCGCCAGCAGCTTGGAGGCTCCTAATAGTAATGAGCAGTTCTTC. Translating it yields CASSLEAPNSNEQFF.

V is TRBV19 and J is TRBJ2-2; a weak D match, TRBD2 (6 bases). The CDR3 is 14 amino acids. The germline gives CDR1 LNHDA, CDR2 SQIVND (reference sequence). Trimming took 7 bases from V and 0 from J, leaving 9 bases between them. The CDR3: CASTTRPNTGELFF. The CDR3 nucleotides are TGTGCCAGTACGACTAGGCCGAACACCGGGGAGCTGTTTTTT.

The genes are TRBV6-5 and TRBJ1-5; D ambiguous. Trimming stripped 2 bases from V and 3 bases from J, with 2 bases between. Germline-derived CDR1 and CDR2 are MNHEY and SVGAGI. This CDR3 contains 12 residues. The CDR3 spells CASSYLNQPQHF. DNA of the CDR3: TGTGCCAGCAGTTACCTCAATCAGCCCCAGCATTTT.

This sequence joins TRBV4-3 and TRBJ2-2; D unresolved. Germline assignment: CDR1 LGHNA and CDR2 YSLEER. Trimming removed 1 base from V and 1 base from J, with 7 bases in between. CDR3 length equals 15 residues. CDR3 bases: TGCGCCAGCAGCCAAGCGGGTCTGAACACCGGGGAGCTGTTTTTT. Amino acids: CASSQAGLNTGELFF.

The V and J genes are TRBV5-8 and TRBJ2-7; possible D gene TRBD2, 6 bases. Trimming cost V 0 bases and J 3 bases, with 13 bases left between them. Per the germline V gene, CDR1 is SGHTS and CDR2 is YDEGEE. CDR3 length: 15 residues. CDR3 sequence reads: CASSLAGGALYEQYF. The CDR3 DNA reads as TGTGCCAGCAGCTTGGCAGGCGGGGCCCTCTACGAGCAGTACTTC.

This clone was recorded a few times. This sequence joins TRBV9 and TRBJ1-3; 8 bases map to TRBD1. V lost 0 bases and J lost 8; bases outside the gene matches: 10. The CDR3 is made up of 16 amino acids. Germline V CDR1 and CDR2: SGDLS, YYNGEE. The CDR3 region is CASSVGQGAKEHTIYF. For the CDR3, the DNA is TGTGCCAGCAGCGTAGGGCAGGGGGCAAAGGAGCACACCATATATTTT.

The chain combines TRBV5-1 with TRBJ1-1; tentative D call: TRBD1 (6 bases). Germline V gene lookup returns CDR1 SGHRS and CDR2 YFSETQ. The CDR3 sequence is 14 residues long. V was shortened by 4 bases and J by 5 bases, with 15 bases between the two germline ends. CDR3 sequence: CASSLGAGVTEAFF. The CDR3 coding sequence is TGCGCCAGCAGCCTAGGCGCAGGGGTGACTGAAGCTTTCTTT. Variable domain in full (rest from reference TRBV5-1 and TRBJ1-1): KAGVTQTPRYLIKTRGQQVTLSCSPISGHRSVSWYQQTPGQGLQFLFEYFSETQRNKGNFPGRFSGRQFSNSRSEMNVSTLELGDSALYLCASSLGAGVTEAFFGQGTRLTVV.

Only one count was recorded for this clone. CDR3 amino acids: CASSRDRGRDEQYF. CDR3 nucleotide sequence: TGCGCCAGCAGTCGGGACAGGGGGCGGGACGAGCAGTACTTC. V usage is TRBV5-1 and J usage is TRBJ2-7; 12 bases map to TRBD1. CDR3 size: 14 residues. Trimming at V came to 5 bases and at J to 5 bases, leaving 5 bases not matched to a gene. CDR1 is SGHRS, CDR2 YFSETQ, per germline.

The J gene is TRBJ2-3, the V gene TRBV2; tentative D call: TRBD2 (6 bases). The ends were cut back, 4 bases at V and 4 bases at J, with 6 bases in the middle. CDR3 length: 12 amino acids. Germline V gene sequence: CDR1 SNHLY, CDR2 FYNNEI. CDR3 in DNA: TGTGCCAGCAGTGGCGGGGCAGATACGCAGTATTTT. This encodes CASSGGADTQYF.

The chain combines TRBV19 with TRBJ1-2; D not certain. In germline, CDR1 is LNHDA, CDR2 SQIVND (reference sequence). Trimming took 5 bases from V and 6 from J, leaving 7 bases between them. CDR3 length: 11 amino acids. The CDR3, as DNA: TGTGCCAGTAGTGTCAGAGATGGCTACACCTTC. The encoded protein is CASSVRDGYTF.

Comment on this clone: Additional DNA sequences in this sample encode the identical CDR3. The chain is built from TRBV9 and TRBJ1-2; 7 positions agree with TRBD1. Germline V lookup: CDR1 SGDLS, CDR2 YYNGEE. J lost 4 bases, V lost 4 bases, and 7 bases had no gene match. The CDR3 consists of 14 residues. CDR3 sequence reads: CASSPDRFLYGYTF. DNA for the CDR3: TGTGCCAGCAGCCCGGACAGGTTCCTCTATGGCTACACCTTC.

V usage is TRBV19 and J usage is TRBJ1-2; TRBD1 agrees at 8 bases. The J segment lost 8 bases and the V segment lost 7 bases, leaving 15 bases of the junction unmatched. The CDR3 has 15 amino acids. Germline assignment: CDR1 LNHDA and CDR2 SQIVND (reference sequence). DNA for the CDR3: TGTGCCAGTACCACATCGGGTGACAGGGGAAGAGGCTACACCTTC. Protein product: CASTTSGDRGRGYTF. Looking up the rest from reference TRBV19 and TRBJ1-2 gives the full variable domain: DGGITQSPKYLFRKEGQNVTLSCEQNLNHDAMYWYRQDPGQGLRLIYYSQIVNDFQKGDIAEGYSVSREKKESFPLTVTSAQKNPTAFYLCASTTSGDRGRGYTFGSGTRLTVV.

The V gene is TRBV7-2, the J gene TRBJ1-2; 9 bases align to TRBD1. Germline CDR1 is SGHTA and CDR2 is FQGNSA. Losses at the gene ends were 5 bases for V and 7 bases for J; bases not matched to a gene: 8. This CDR3 region has 14 residues. Here the CDR3 reads CASSGGTGIFGYTF. CDR3 coding DNA: TGTGCCAGCAGCGGGGGGACAGGGATTTTTGGCTACACCTTC.

This chain uses TRBV18 with TRBJ1-5, with D possibly being TRBD1 (6 bases). Germline V gives CDR1 KGHSH, CDR2 LQKENI. V was trimmed by 3 bases and J by 0 bases, leaving 9 bases between them. The CDR3 sequence is 15 residues long. The CDR3 DNA sequence: TGTGCCAGCTCACCCACGGGACATAGCAATCAGCCCCAGCATTTT. Translating gives CASSPTGHSNQPQHF.